The 14 T cell receptor delta chains below come from one sample, sequenced in a study of γδ T cells in repeated Plasmodium falciparum infection. TCRdb fed the multiplex PCR reads to CATT. The sample yields tens of thousands of delta-chain clones, over 1.5% seen once. Vgamma9/Vdelta2+ and Vdelta2-negative gammadelta T cells were flow-sorted from PBMC for bulk sequencing. Sequenced material: gamma-delta T cells from blood. The receptors derive from a pool of human donors (malaria-infected and uninfected, not separated).

This clone was detected only a few times. This DNA translates differently at residue 7 from the TCRdb protein, which is that of a much larger clone; a read error is likely, and the protein shown is the DNA's own translation. The V call is TRDV1, the J call TRDJ1; 8 bases align to TRDD3. The J gene was not available in TCRdb and was assigned here by matching the DNA to germline segments. CDR3 size: 20 residues. Germline V CDR1 and CDR2: TSWWSYY, QGS. The junction had 21 bases not matched to a gene; V was cut back by 4 bases and J by 2 bases. DNA of the CDR3: TGTGCTCTTGGGGTCATGGCCTACTTTACTGGGGGGCTAAGGACCGATAAACTCATCTTT. Its translation is CALGVMAYFTGGLRTDKLIF.

As for this clone: The likely explanation is a read error, given a far larger clone one base away. Other DNA sequences within the sample encode an identical CDR3. This chain links TRDV1 with TRDJ1, with 8 nucleotides matching TRDD3. Because TCRdb records no J gene, it was assigned here through a match of the DNA to germline. The V segment lost 2 bases and the J segment 8 bases; nucleotides outside the gene matches: 28. Germline CDR1 is TSWWSYY and CDR2 is QGS. This CDR3 has 21 residues. The CDR3 protein is CALGESLSYGPLWGRFDKLIF. The DNA of the CDR3 is TGTGCTCTTGGGGAATCACTGTCCTACGGGCCCCTCTGGGGGAGATTCGACAAACTCATCTTT.

Ten or more counts support this clone. TCRdb attributes to this sequence the protein of a much larger clone, which differs from the DNA translation at residue 5; a read error is likely, and the protein displayed is translated from the DNA. The chain employs TRDV1 and TRDJ1; a weak D match, TRDD2 (5 bases). The CDR3 runs to 17 residues. Deletions cut 4 bases from V and 0 bases from J, with 18 bases between. CDR1 is TSWWSYY and CDR2 is QGS in the germline V gene. The CDR3: CALGGGFLQTYTDKLIF. CDR3 coding DNA: TGTGCTCTTGGGGGAGGTTTCCTCCAGACCTACACCGATAAACTCATCTTT.

This clone appeared a few times. A single base is all that separates this from a far larger clone, so a read error is likely. Other nucleotide sequences in the sample specify the same CDR3. This chain joins TRDV1 and TRDJ1, with 12 bases fitting TRDD3. From germline, CDR1 is TSWWSYY and CDR2 QGS. This CDR3 is 23 amino acids long. This CDR3 is CALGERGPTGPWGIRGYTDKLIF. In DNA, the CDR3 is TGTGCTCTTGGGGAAAGGGGACCTACAGGACCCTGGGGGATACGCGGGTACACCGATAAGCTCATCTTT.

This clone was counted many times. The protein TCRdb lists belongs to a much larger clone and differs from this DNA's translation at residue 9, which points to a read error; the protein shown is made from the DNA. J is TRDJ1 and V is TRDV3; D remains ambiguous. The germline CDR1 and CDR2 sequences are TVYSNPD and GDNSRS (reference sequence). CDR3 length: 14 residues. The ends were cut back, 4 bases at V and 9 bases at J, with 24 bases in the middle. The CDR3 DNA follows: TGTGCCTCTCGTCGTTGGCCATCAGACCTCGAACTCATCTTT. It specifies CASRRWPSDLELIF. Using reference TRDV3 and TRDJ1 for the parts outside the CDR3, the full variable domain is CDKVTQSSPDQTVASGSEVVLLCTYDTVYSNPDLFWYRIRPDYSFQFVFYGDNSRSEGADFTQGRFSVKHILTQKAFHLVISPVRTEDSATYYCASRRWPSDLELIFGKGTRVTVEP.

About this clone itself: TCRdb assigns this DNA the protein of a much larger clone, which departs from its translation at residue 3; this likely reflects a read error, and the protein shown comes from translating the DNA. V is TRDV3 and J is TRDJ1, with 13 bases identical to TRDD3. CDR1 is TVYSNPD, CDR2 GDNSRS, per germline (reference sequence). V lost 5 bases, J lost 0 bases, and 33 bases stayed unmatched. This CDR3 contains 24 residues. For the CDR3, the DNA is TGTGCCCTTGGTCTCTTCCTACCGCACTGGGGGATACGGGAGAGGCTGAGGGACACCGATAAACTCATCTTT. Amino acid sequence: CALGLFLPHWGIRERLRDTDKLIF.

Comment on this clone: This sequence is one base from a far larger clone and is likely a read error. The V call is TRDV3, the J call TRDJ2, with TRDD3 identical over 7 bases. TCRdb carries no J gene annotation; the J gene was assigned here by matching the DNA with germline. The CDR3 length is 20 residues. The germline gives CDR1 TVYSNPD, CDR2 GDNSRS (reference sequence). With V trimmed by 3 bases and J by 4 bases, 26 bases remained unmatched. The CDR3 loop reads CALKNIPPARVGETTAQLFF. CDR3 in DNA: TGTGCCTTAAAGAATATCCCCCCGGCACGGGTGGGGGAAACGACAGCACAACTCTTCTTT.

This clone was picked up a small number of times. This DNA's translation and the protein TCRdb lists, from a much larger clone, do not match at residue 13, likely due to a read error; the protein shown is translated from the DNA. This chain joins TRDV1 and TRDJ1; D possibly matches TRDD2 or TRDD3 (5 bases each). This CDR3 is built from 24 residues. Germline lookup yields CDR1 TSWWSYY and CDR2 QGS. With 1 base removed from V and 2 bases from J, the gap between germline ends came to 38 bases. The CDR3 bases are TGTGCTCTTGGGGAACGGTCCTTCTCAAGATCCTGGGTTGGGGCCTCACTAAAAACCGATAAACTCATCTTT. Its translation: CALGERSFSRSWVGASLKTDKLIF.

Comment on this clone: The likely explanation is a read error, given a far larger clone one base away. The V gene reported is TRDV2; the J gene is uncalled; the table's D call, TRDD3, was not checked against the DNA. Germline CDR1 and CDR2: GEAIGNYY and EKD. The CDR3 contains 14 residues. The CDR3 spells CACDTGSGTDKLIF. CDR3 coding DNA: TGTGCCTGTGACACCGGGAGCGGCACCGATAAGCTCATCTTT.

Note on this clone: The protein held in TCRdb is that of a much larger clone and does not match this DNA's translation at residue 14, likely because of a read error; the protein shown is translated from the DNA. The gene calls are TRDV1 and TRDJ1; 12 nucleotides align to TRDD3. TCRdb leaves out the J gene; it was filled in here by matching the DNA to germline. The junction had 19 bases not matched to a gene; V was cut back by 3 bases and J by 8 bases. The CDR3 contains 19 residues. Per the germline V gene, CDR1 is TSWWSYY and CDR2 is QGS. DNA of the CDR3: TGTGCTCTTGGGGATCCGTGGTCGGGTACTGGGGGATACAGCGTAAAACTCATCTTT. Encoded protein: CALGDPWSGTGGYSVKLIF.

There are a few counts of this clone. TCRdb's listed protein matches a much larger clone and diverges from this DNA's translation at residue 17, likely through a read error; the protein shown comes from the DNA. The J gene is uncalled and the V gene is TRDV1. The CDR3 is 19 amino acids. Looked up from germline, CDR1 is TSWWSYY and CDR2 is QGS. CDR3 amino acids: CALGESGPPVVLQTDKPIF. For the CDR3, the DNA is TGTGCTCTTGGGGAATCGGGGCCCCCGGTCGTCCTTCAAACCGATAAACCCATCTTT.

This clone was seen repeatedly, ten times or more. This DNA translates differently at residue 9 from the TCRdb protein, which is that of a much larger clone; a read error is likely, and the protein shown is the DNA's own translation. The rearrangement links TRDV2 to TRDJ1; 9 bases are shared with TRDD3. The CDR3 contains 18 residues. Unmatched junction bases numbered 13, after V lost 3 bases and J lost 0 bases. Germline V lookup: CDR1 GEAIGNYY, CDR2 EKD. The CDR3 protein is CACDPYWGTRLYTDKLIF. The CDR3 coding sequence is TGTGCCTGTGACCCCTACTGGGGGACACGCCTTTACACCGATAAACTCATCTTT.

This clone was recorded many times. The J gene is TRDJ1, the V gene TRDV1, with 7 nucleotides matching TRDD3. Germline V CDR1 and CDR2: TSWWSYY, QGS. This CDR3 is 20 amino acids long. The junction had 18 bases not matched to a gene; V was cut back by 0 bases and J by 2 bases. The CDR3 sequence: CALGELHPSPYWGLTDKLIF. The CDR3 DNA sequence: TGTGCTCTTGGGGAACTTCATCCCTCTCCTTACTGGGGATTAACCGATAAACTCATCTTT.

This clone was counted a few times. This DNA's translation differs at residue 10 from TCRdb's protein, which comes from a much larger clone; a read error is likely, and the protein shown is translated from the DNA. This chain connects TRDV2 to TRDJ3; 8 bases are a match to TRDD3. TCRdb is silent on the J gene; assignment here came from matching the DNA to germline. This CDR3 region has 24 residues. Germline assignment: CDR1 GEAIGNYY and CDR2 EKD. Trimming took 0 bases from V and 1 from J; bases not matched to a gene: 22. The CDR3 loop is CACDTIDSRIGGSGPSWDTRQMFF. The DNA of the CDR3 is TGTGCCTGTGACACCATCGATTCCCGTATTGGGGGATCAGGGCCTTCCTGGGACACCCGACAGATGTTTTTC.